Listed here are 2 T cell receptor beta chains from one sample, sequenced in a study of blood T cells in healthy people across ages. A second PCR, run for about 6 to 11 cycles, used a sample-barcoded 5' primer plus a J-beta primer mix. TCRdb reprocessed the 5' RACE reads with MiXCR, giving one entry per CDR3 protein. The repertoire has approximately 600,000 distinct CDR3 sequences, under 65% of them found once; the top ten carry around 37%. The sequenced material came from blood. These receptors were obtained from a man aged 55 to 70 in good health.

This chain uses TRBV7-4 with TRBJ1-3, with TRBD1 identical over 7 bases. Germline V CDR1 and CDR2: SGHVT, SQSDAQ. This CDR3 contains 19 residues. The trim removed 5 bases at V and 0 bases at J, leaving 16 bases unmatched. The CDR3: CASSHNQTGAPYSGNTIYF. The CDR3 region has the DNA TGTGCCAGCAGCCATAATCAAACAGGGGCCCCCTACTCTGGAAACACCATATATTTT.

The gene calls are TRBV7-6 and TRBJ2-1; D might be TRBD2 (5 bases). V was cut by 0 bases and J by 2 bases, with 8 bases left in between. There are 15 residues in the CDR3. CDR1 and CDR2 (germline): SGHVS, FNYEAQ. The CDR3 DNA reads TGTGCCAGCAGCTTAGCGGCTAGCCCCTACAATGAGCAGTTCTTC. Residues: CASSLAASPYNEQFF.